The 8 T cell receptor beta chains reported below all come from one sample, sequenced in a study of blood T cell repertoires in COVID-19 (TCRdb year 2020). The receptor library was made with the immunoSEQ multiplex PCR assay. The clones in this table, taken by TCRdb from immuneACCESS, are in-frame only. Not every clone is retained; where verified, under half of the shortfall comes from an unresolved V gene, and the cause of the rest is unknown. Here the sample has roughly 250,000 clones; around four fifths occur a single time. The ten largest clones capture around 12% of the sample. Sample: peripheral blood. The source is a woman in her sixties with active or convalescent COVID-19.

This clone occurred a few times. The chain uses TRBV27 and TRBJ1-2, with D possibly being TRBD1 (6 bases). V was trimmed by 0 bases and J by 8 bases, leaving 16 bases between them. The CDR3 has 15 amino acids. Germline lookup yields CDR1 MNHEY and CDR2 SMNVEV (reference sequence). CDR3 DNA: TGTGCCAGCAGTTTATCCGCTGGCGGGGGCCAAGGCTACACCTTC. It codes for CASSLSAGGGQGYTF.

The chain links TRBV19 to TRBJ2-4; TRBD1 aligns across 8 bases. Germline V gene data show CDR1 as LNHDA and CDR2 as SQIVND (reference sequence). V dropped 3 bases and J dropped 8; count of bases not matched to a gene: 6. The CDR3 is made up of 14 amino acids. The CDR3 sequence is CASSMAGGGHIQYF. The CDR3 coding sequence is TGTGCCAGTAGTATGGCAGGGGGCGGACACATTCAGTACTTC. Variable domain in full (rest from reference TRBV19 and TRBJ2-4): DGGITQSPKYLFRKEGQNVTLSCEQNLNHDAMYWYRQDPGQGLRLIYYSQIVNDFQKGDIAEGYSVSREKKESFPLTVTSAQKNPTAFYLCASSMAGGGHIQYFGAGTRLSVL.

This clone occurred a few times. Written as DNA, the CDR3 is TGTGCCAGCAGTTTCTCTCGCAGTCAGCCCCAGCATTTT. As protein: CASSFSRSQPQHF. This rearrangement joins TRBV27 to TRBJ1-5; no reliable D call. CDR1 MNHEY and CDR2 SMNVEV come from the germline V gene (reference sequence). The CDR3 runs 13 residues. V was clipped by 3 bases and J by 6 bases, with 9 bases between them.

In its sample, this clone was seen a few times. The V gene is TRBV7-8, the J gene TRBJ1-2; TRBD1 aligns across 8 bases. The germline gives CDR1 SGHVS, CDR2 FQNEAQ. The CDR3 has 13 residues. V was clipped by 5 bases and J by 4 bases; unmatched bases: 3. The CDR3 bases are TGTGCCAGCAGCCGGGACAGGAGCTATGGCTACACCTTC. As protein: CASSRDRSYGYTF.

The chain joins TRBV5-4 to TRBJ2-2; D remains unclear. The germline V gene encodes CDR1 SGHNT and CDR2 YYREEE (reference sequence). This CDR3 contains 11 residues. V was cut by 3 bases and J by 8 bases, with 5 bases left in between. This CDR3 is CASSSLGELFF. The CDR3 nucleotides read TGTGCCAGCAGCTCCTTGGGGGAGCTGTTTTTT.

The chain combines TRBV4-1 with TRBJ2-5; 7 nucleotides line up with TRBD1. The CDR3 has 16 residues. The V gene's germline CDR1 is MGHRA and CDR2 YSYEKL. The V segment lost 1 base and the J segment 2 bases; nucleotides outside the gene matches: 7. The CDR3 DNA sequence: TGCGCCAGCAGCCAAGTTGAGGGGGCGCTGCAAGAGACCCAGTACTTC. Amino acid sequence: CASSQVEGALQETQYF.

Here the CDR3 DNA reads TGTGCCAGCACCGGGACCGGGACAGGGAACAATGAGCAGTTCTTC. Its translation is CASTGTGTGNNEQFF. The chain recombines TRBV27 with TRBJ2-1; TRBD1 agrees at 9 bases. Germline CDR1 and CDR2: MNHEY and SMNVEV (reference sequence). The length of the CDR3 is 15 residues. J lost 5 bases, V lost 7 bases, and 9 bases had no gene match.

The chain joins TRBV2 to TRBJ2-7; tentatively, D is TRBD1 (5 bases). CDR1 and CDR2 from the germline V gene are SNHLY and FYNNEI. Trimming shortened V by 5 bases and J by 1 base, and 9 bases separated the two germline ends. CDR3 length equals 13 residues. CDR3 DNA sequence: TGTGCCAGCAGTACCAGGGTATCCTACGAGCAGTACTTC. Its protein is CASSTRVSYEQYF.